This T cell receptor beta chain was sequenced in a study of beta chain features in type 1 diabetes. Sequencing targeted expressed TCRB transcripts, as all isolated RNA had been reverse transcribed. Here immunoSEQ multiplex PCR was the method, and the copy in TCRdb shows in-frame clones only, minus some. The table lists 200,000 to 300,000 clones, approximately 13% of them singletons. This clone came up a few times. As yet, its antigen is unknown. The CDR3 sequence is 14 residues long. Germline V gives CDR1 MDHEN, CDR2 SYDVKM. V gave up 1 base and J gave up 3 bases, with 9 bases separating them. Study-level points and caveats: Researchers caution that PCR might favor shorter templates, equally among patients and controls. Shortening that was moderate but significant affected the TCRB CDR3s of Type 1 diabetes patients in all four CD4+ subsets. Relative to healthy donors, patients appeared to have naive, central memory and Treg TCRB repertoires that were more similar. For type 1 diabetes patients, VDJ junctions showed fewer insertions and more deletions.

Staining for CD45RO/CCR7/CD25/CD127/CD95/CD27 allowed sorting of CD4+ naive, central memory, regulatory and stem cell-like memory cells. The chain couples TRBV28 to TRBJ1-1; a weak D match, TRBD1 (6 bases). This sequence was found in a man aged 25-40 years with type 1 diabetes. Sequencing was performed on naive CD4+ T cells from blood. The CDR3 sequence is CASSLSGAYTEAFF. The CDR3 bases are TGTGCCAGCAGTTTATCAGGGGCGTACACTGAAGCTTTCTTT. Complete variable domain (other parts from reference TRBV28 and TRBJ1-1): DVKVTQSSRYLVKRTGEKVFLECVQDMDHENMFWYRQDPGLGLRLIYFSYDVKMKEKGDIPEGYSVSREKKERFSLILESASTNQTSMYLCASSLSGAYTEAFFGQGTRLTVV.